A single sample is the source of the 9 T cell receptor beta chains below, sequenced in a study of cytomegalovirus exposure and HLA in healthy donors. Method: immunoSEQ multiplex PCR; TCRdb's copy keeps in-frame clones and lacks some. Found here are around 300,000 clones, 75% to 90% of them singletons; the top ten hold 1% to 1.5%. Sequenced material: PBMCs. The receptors originated from a woman in her twenties or thirties in good health and CMV-seropositive.

This clone turned up a few times. The chain employs TRBV2 and TRBJ1-5, with D tentatively TRBD1 (5 bases). Germline V CDR1 and CDR2: SNHLY, FYNNEI. The CDR3 has 13 amino acids. V lost 7 bases and J lost 3, with 10 bases in between. CDR3 bases: TGTGCCAGCATTCGGGGGTTCAATCAGCCCCAGCATTTT. This codes for CASIRGFNQPQHF. The variable domain in full, completed from reference TRBV2 and TRBJ1-5, reads EPEVTQTPSHQVTQMGQEVILRCVPISNHLYFYWYRQILGQKVEFLVSFYNNEISEKSEIFDDQFSVERPDGSNFTLKIRSTKLEDSAMYFCASIRGFNQPQHFGDGTRLSIL.

The chain links TRBV2 to TRBJ2-5, with 12 bases fitting TRBD2. Looked up from germline, CDR1 is SNHLY and CDR2 is FYNNEI. This CDR3 contains 15 residues. Unmatched junction bases numbered 7, after V lost 6 bases and J lost 5 bases. CDR3 DNA: TGTGCCAGCAGCCCAGGACTAGCGGGAAAGGAGACCCAGTACTTC. Its translation is CASSPGLAGKETQYF.

There are a few counts of this clone. V and J are TRBV7-3 and TRBJ2-7; D is undetermined. The CDR3 runs to 12 residues. Germline CDR1 and CDR2: SGHTA and FQGTGA. The CDR3 loop reads CAYGVYSYEQYF. The CDR3 coding sequence is TGTGCATACGGCGTCTACTCCTACGAGCAGTACTTC. The variable domain in full, completed from reference TRBV7-3 and TRBJ2-7, reads GAGVSQTPSNKVTEKGKYVELRCDPISGHTALYWYRQSLGQGPEFLIYFQGTGAADDSGLPNDRFFAVRPEGSVSTLKIQRTERGDSAVYLCAYGVYSYEQYFGPGTRLTVT.

The chain joins TRBV5-1 to TRBJ2-7; D uncertain. Looked up from germline, CDR1 is SGHRS and CDR2 is YFSETQ. V was cut by 3 bases and J by 3 bases, with 13 bases left in between. The CDR3 has 14 amino acids. CDR3 sequence: CASSSVGKRYEQYF. The CDR3 coding sequence is TGCGCCAGCAGCTCCGTAGGAAAGCGCTACGAGCAGTACTTC.

The chain carries TRBV5-1 and TRBJ1-2; D is unresolved. CDR1 SGHRS and CDR2 YFSETQ come from the germline V gene. V lost 0 bases to trimming and J lost 4 bases, with 10 bases between them. The CDR3 consists of 14 residues. For the CDR3, the DNA is TGCGCCAGCAGCTTGGAATGGGGAGGCTATGGCTACACCTTC. Its protein is CASSLEWGGYGYTF.

The J gene is TRBJ1-1, the V gene TRBV27, with D unclear. Germline lookup yields CDR1 MNHEY and CDR2 SMNVEV (reference sequence). This CDR3 contains 13 residues. V gave up 10 bases and J gave up 1 base, with 13 bases separating them. As DNA, the CDR3 is TGTGCCACTCCGTCCTACCGGAACACTGAAGCTTTCTTT. Translated, it gives CATPSYRNTEAFF.

This clone was recorded only once. V gene TRBV7-9 combines with J gene TRBJ1-6, with D unclear. CDR1 SEHNR and CDR2 FQNEAQ come from the germline V gene (reference sequence). V lost 5 bases to trimming and J lost 9 bases, with 8 bases between them. The length of the CDR3 is 12 residues. CDR3 bases: TGTGCCAGCAGCCTATTTCCTTCACCCCTCCACTTT. It encodes CASSLFPSPLHF.

This sequence joins TRBV13 and TRBJ1-2; TRBD1 is a possible D gene (5 bases). There are 15 residues in the CDR3. V gave up 0 bases and J gave up 6 bases, with 14 bases separating them. Germline V gene sequence: CDR1 PRHDT, CDR2 FYEKMQ (reference sequence). CDR3 nucleotides: TGTGCCAGCAGCTTAGGCCGGGGGGAGGAGGATGGCTACACCTTC. This translates into CASSLGRGEEDGYTF.

The chain employs TRBV6-5 and TRBJ1-3, with TRBD1 matching over 7 bases. V lost 7 bases to trimming and J lost 3 bases; unmatched junction nucleotides: 3. The CDR3 is made up of 13 amino acids. Looked up from germline, CDR1 is MNHEY and CDR2 is SVGAGI. The CDR3 here is CASKDRVGNTIYF. The CDR3 bases are TGTGCCAGCAAAGACAGGGTTGGAAACACCATATATTTT.